The 30 T cell receptor beta chains reported below all come from one sample, sequenced in a study of Ad26.COV2.S vaccination and SARS-CoV-2 variants. Sequencing was performed with immunoSEQ multiplex PCR; in TCRdb, only in-frame clones are kept and a portion is missing. The repertoire holds 97,000 or so clones, with less than 85% as singletons. Sequenced material: peripheral blood, taken after recovery from COVID-19. The receptors were sampled from a human donor who had recovered from COVID-19.

This chain connects TRBV24-1 to TRBJ1-1; the D gene is possibly TRBD1 (5 bases). The ends were cut back, 7 bases at V and 3 bases at J, with 11 bases in the middle. CDR3 length: 13 amino acids. CDR1 and CDR2 (germline): KGHDR, SFDVKD. This CDR3 reads CATRGRGYTEAFF. Written as DNA, the CDR3 is TGTGCCACCAGGGGACGGGGCTACACTGAAGCTTTCTTT.

The chain joins TRBV2 to TRBJ2-4; TRBD1 aligns across 9 bases. The trim removed 4 bases at V and 7 bases at J, leaving 11 bases unmatched. The CDR3 is made up of 16 amino acids. Per germline, CDR1 SNHLY and CDR2 FYNNEI. CDR3 sequence reads: CASSALAGTGRNIQYF. As DNA, the CDR3 is TGTGCCAGCAGTGCCTTGGCGGGGACAGGGAGGAACATTCAGTACTTC.

The rearrangement joins TRBV27 to TRBJ2-7; tentative D call: TRBD2 (5 bases). CDR3 length: 13 residues. Germline V CDR1 and CDR2: MNHEY, SMNVEV (reference sequence). The ends were cut back, 6 bases at V and 3 bases at J, with 12 bases in the middle. CDR3 DNA sequence: TGTGCCAGCAGCCGAAGTGGACTCTACGAGCAGTACTTC. Protein: CASSRSGLYEQYF.

The gene calls are TRBV27 and TRBJ2-7; possible D gene TRBD1, 5 bases. Trimming stripped 3 bases from V and 2 bases from J, with 8 bases between. The CDR3 runs 13 residues. Germline CDR1 and CDR2: MNHEY and SMNVEV (reference sequence). CDR3 in amino acids: CASSFGQAYEQYF. CDR3 nucleotide sequence: TGTGCCAGCAGTTTCGGACAAGCCTACGAGCAGTACTTC.

The rearrangement joins TRBV13 to TRBJ2-3; 7 nucleotides match TRBD1. The germline gives CDR1 PRHDT, CDR2 FYEKMQ (reference sequence). The CDR3 is made up of 16 amino acids. After removal of 1 base from V and 4 bases from J, the junction contained 8 bases not matched to a gene. CDR3: CASSLDVRGQADTQYF. Here the CDR3 DNA reads TGTGCCAGCAGCTTAGATGTTAGGGGGCAGGCAGATACGCAGTATTTT.

The rearrangement uses TRBV2 and TRBJ1-4; D might be TRBD1 (6 bases). The germline V gene has CDR1 SNHLY and CDR2 FYNNEI. V gave up 2 bases and J gave up 7 bases, with 20 bases separating them. The CDR3 extends over 17 amino acids. DNA of the CDR3: TGTGCCAGCAGTGAACCCCTTACGAGGGGGACGGGTGAAAAACTGTTTTTT. Its translation: CASSEPLTRGTGEKLFF.

The chain carries TRBV3-1 (or the pseudogene TRBV3-2) and TRBJ2-5; D uncertain. CDR1 and CDR2 (germline): LGHDT, YNNKEL (reference sequence). This CDR3 contains 11 residues. The V end was cut by 2 bases, the J end by 5 bases, with 3 bases between. The CDR3 protein is CASSQLETQYF. CDR3 bases: TGTGCCAGCAGCCAATTGGAGACCCAGTACTTC.

The chain uses TRBV6-5 and TRBJ2-7; 10 nucleotides align to TRBD1. This CDR3 region has 14 residues. In germline, CDR1 is MNHEY, CDR2 SVGAGI. Losses at the gene ends were 5 bases for V and 4 bases for J; bases not matched to a gene: 5. The CDR3 nucleotides are TGTGCCAGCAGTACGGGGACAGGGGTTTACGAGCAGTACTTC. Its protein is CASSTGTGVYEQYF.

The rearrangement links TRBV10-1 to TRBJ2-5; 12 positions agree with TRBD2. The CDR3 spans 15 residues. CDR1 is WNHNN, CDR2 SYGVQD, per germline (reference sequence). V shed 3 bases and J 3 bases; nucleotides not matched to a gene: 2. The CDR3 is CASSDRLAGEETQYF. The CDR3 nucleotides are TGCGCCAGCAGTGACCGACTAGCGGGGGAAGAGACCCAGTACTTC.

This clone was seen once. The chain carries TRBV6-1 and TRBJ2-2, with D unclear. With 2 bases removed from V and 6 bases from J, the gap between germline ends came to 10 bases. This CDR3 region has 14 residues. Germline CDR1 reads MNHNS; CDR2 reads SASEGT. CDR3 nucleotide sequence: TGTGCCAGCAGTGAATCCAGGTTGGCCGGGGAGCTGTTTTTT. Amino acids: CASSESRLAGELFF.

The chain uses TRBV12-3 or TRBV12-4 and TRBJ1-1; D unresolved. The CDR3 extends over 12 amino acids. V was shortened by 4 bases and J by 2 bases, with 5 bases between the two germline ends. The CDR3 coding sequence is TGTGCCAGCAGTTCCTTTAACACTGAAGCTTTCTTT. Amino acid sequence: CASSSFNTEAFF.

Only one count was recorded for this clone. The V and J genes are TRBV3-1 (or the pseudogene TRBV3-2) and TRBJ1-1; no reliable D call. The CDR3 loop spans 12 amino acids. V shed 0 bases and J shed 7 bases, with 6 bases lying between them. Germline loops: CDR1 LGHDT, CDR2 YNNKEL (reference sequence). The CDR3 DNA follows: TGTGCCAGCAGCCAAGAGGGCGATGAAGCTTTCTTT. This encodes CASSQEGDEAFF.

The chain recombines TRBV29-1 with TRBJ1-1; D ambiguous. CDR3 size: 14 residues. Trimming left V 7 bases short and J 0 bases short, with 15 bases between. Germline V gives CDR1 SQVTM, CDR2 ANQGSEA. In nucleotides, the CDR3 is TGCAGCGCCCGACCTCCCGGAGTGAACACTGAAGCTTTCTTT. Translated: CSARPPGVNTEAFF. Filled out from reference TRBV29-1 and TRBJ1-1, the complete variable domain reads SAVISQKPSRDICQRGTSLTIQCQVDSQVTMMFWYRQQPGQSLTLIATANQGSEATYESGFVIDKFPISRPNLTFSTLTVSNMSPEDSSIYLCSARPPGVNTEAFFGQGTRLTVV.

V gene TRBV5-4 combines with J gene TRBJ2-7, with D possibly being TRBD1 (6 bases). Germline V gene data show CDR1 as SGHNT and CDR2 as YYREEE (reference sequence). Trimming left V 0 bases short and J 3 bases short, with 16 bases between. The CDR3 is made up of 16 amino acids. The CDR3 loop reads CASSLGGQGSLYEQYF. The CDR3 DNA is TGTGCCAGCAGCTTGGGGGGGCAGGGCTCCCTCTACGAGCAGTACTTC.

V usage is TRBV24-1 and J usage is TRBJ1-2; D perhaps matches TRBD1 (5 bases). The V gene lost 5 bases and the J gene lost 7 bases, with 10 bases spanning the gap. This CDR3 has 12 amino acids. The V gene's germline CDR1 is KGHDR and CDR2 SFDVKD. In nucleotides, the CDR3 is TGTGCCACCAGTGCCGGGGGGGTTGGCTACACCTTC. This translates into CATSAGGVGYTF.

This chain uses TRBV29-1 with TRBJ1-1; D not certain. V was cut by 4 bases and J by 4 bases, with 7 bases left in between. The CDR3 covers 11 residues. Germline assignment: CDR1 SQVTM and CDR2 ANQGSEA. The CDR3: CSVGSLTEAFF. For the CDR3, the DNA is TGCAGCGTTGGGTCCCTCACTGAAGCTTTCTTT.

The CDR3 bases are TGTGCCAGCAGTTTAGGTTTGGCGGCAACTAATGAAAAACTGTTTTTT. This codes for CASSLGLAATNEKLFF. The chain carries TRBV28 and TRBJ1-4; D is unclear. Germline CDR1 and CDR2: MDHEN and SYDVKM. Trimming took off 2 bases at V and 0 bases at J, with 10 bases between the two ends. The CDR3 contains 16 residues.

The chain employs TRBV7-9 and TRBJ1-5, with D uncertain. V was clipped by 3 bases and J by 3 bases, with 12 bases between them. Per the germline V gene, CDR1 is SEHNR and CDR2 is FQNEAQ (reference sequence). The CDR3 is 15 amino acids. CDR3 in amino acids: CASSLGSSPNQPQHF. In DNA form, the CDR3 reads TGTGCCAGCAGCTTGGGTTCCAGTCCCAATCAGCCCCAGCATTTT.

Worth noting for this clone: Other DNA sequences in this specimen translate into the identical CDR3. This rearrangement joins TRBV10-3 to TRBJ2-7; D is uncertain. CDR1 is ENHRY and CDR2 is SYGVKD in the germline V gene. With 4 bases removed from V and 4 bases from J, the gap between germline ends came to 8 bases. This CDR3 contains 12 residues. This CDR3 reads CAISARRYEQYF. For the CDR3, the DNA is TGTGCCATCAGTGCCCGGCGGTACGAGCAGTACTTC.

The chain recombines TRBV6-5 with TRBJ1-1; no firm D call. Germline V gives CDR1 MNHEY, CDR2 SVGAGI. V was shortened by 6 bases and J by 4 bases, with 9 bases between the two germline ends. The CDR3 spans 12 residues. CDR3 DNA: TGTGCCAGCAGCTCCCGTCCCACTGAAGCTTTCTTT. Its protein product is CASSSRPTEAFF.

J is TRBJ2-7 and V is TRBV28; D is perhaps TRBD2 (6 bases). CDR1 and CDR2 from the germline V gene are MDHEN and SYDVKM. The germline V and J ends were trimmed by 2 bases and 0 bases, with 8 bases remaining between them. The CDR3 length is 14 residues. The CDR3 DNA sequence: TGTGCCAGCAGTTTAGGGGACTCCTCCTACGAGCAGTACTTC. Its protein is CASSLGDSSYEQYF.

Only a few counts were recorded for this clone. V gene TRBV12-3 or TRBV12-4 combines with J gene TRBJ2-7; a weak D match, TRBD2 (6 bases). This CDR3 spans 13 amino acids. The V end was cut by 3 bases, the J end by 2 bases, with 8 bases between. The CDR3 nucleotides read TGTGCCAGCAGTTTGGAGGGTCCCTACGAGCAGTACTTC. Translated: CASSLEGPYEQYF.

In its sample, this clone was seen a few times. The chain joins TRBV2 to TRBJ1-5, with D uncertain. Germline V gene sequence: CDR1 SNHLY, CDR2 FYNNEI. There are 14 residues in the CDR3. V was cut by 5 bases and J by 5 bases, with 13 bases left in between. The DNA for the CDR3 is TGTGCCAGCAGTAAGGCTAACCGGGATCAGCCCCAGCATTTT. Encoded protein: CASSKANRDQPQHF.

The chain combines TRBV5-1 with TRBJ2-6, with D possibly matching TRBD2 (7 bases). V was clipped by 4 bases and J by 3 bases, with 11 bases between them. This CDR3 comprises 15 residues. Germline loops: CDR1 SGHRS, CDR2 YFSETQ. Here the CDR3 DNA reads TGCGCCAGCAGCGGGAGGGGGAATGGGGCCAACGTCCTGACTTTC. This gives the protein CASSGRGNGANVLTF. Full variable domain (missing parts from reference TRBV5-1 and TRBJ2-6): KAGVTQTPRYLIKTRGQQVTLSCSPISGHRSVSWYQQTPGQGLQFLFEYFSETQRNKGNFPGRFSGRQFSNSRSEMNVSTLELGDSALYLCASSGRGNGANVLTFGAGSRLTVL.

This clone was recorded a few times. The J gene is TRBJ1-1, the V gene TRBV2, with D uncertain. CDR1 and CDR2 (germline): SNHLY, FYNNEI. V gave up 4 bases and J gave up 0 bases, with 9 bases separating them. The CDR3 sequence is 14 residues long. The CDR3 protein is CASSVSGMNTEAFF. For the CDR3, the DNA is TGTGCCAGCAGTGTTTCGGGCATGAACACTGAAGCTTTCTTT.

This clone occurred once. V is TRBV29-1 and J is TRBJ2-2; D is unresolved. Trimming took off 3 bases at V and 4 bases at J, with 0 bases between the two ends. CDR1 and CDR2 from the germline V gene are SQVTM and ANQGSEA. This CDR3 has 10 residues. DNA for the CDR3: TGCAGCGTTGACACCGGGGAGCTGTTTTTT. It encodes CSVDTGELFF.

The chain couples TRBV30 to TRBJ2-7; maybe TRBD1 (6 bases). The germline V gene encodes CDR1 GTSNPN and CDR2 SVGIG (reference sequence). Trimming removed 1 base from V and 0 bases from J, with 7 bases in between. This CDR3 is 13 amino acids long. Here the CDR3 reads CAWSGDISYEQYF. The CDR3 DNA reads TGTGCCTGGAGTGGGGACATCTCCTACGAGCAGTACTTC.

The chain uses TRBV11-3 and TRBJ2-1; D may be TRBD1 (6 bases). Trimming shortened V by 5 bases and J by 7 bases, and 15 bases separated the two germline ends. The CDR3 length is 14 residues. CDR1 and CDR2 (germline): SGHNT, YENEEA. The CDR3 region has the DNA TGTGCCAGCAGCCGTGGGGGCTCAAGTAATGAGCAGTTCTTC. This gives the protein CASSRGGSSNEQFF.

The rearrangement links TRBV3-1 (or the pseudogene TRBV3-2) to TRBJ1-1; D gene uncertain. CDR1 is LGHDT and CDR2 is YNNKEL in the germline V gene (reference sequence). The ends were cut back, 2 bases at V and 4 bases at J, with 5 bases in the middle. The length of the CDR3 is 12 residues. The chain's CDR3 is CASSQHSTEAFF. The CDR3 nucleotides read TGTGCCAGCAGCCAACACAGCACTGAAGCTTTCTTT.

The genes are TRBV5-1 and TRBJ1-2; D remains ambiguous. CDR1 and CDR2 from the germline V gene are SGHRS and YFSETQ. The CDR3 has 15 amino acids. Trimming took 0 bases from V and 4 from J, leaving 13 bases between them. In DNA form, the CDR3 reads TGCGCCAGCAGCTTGGATGTGGATACCCCCTATGGCTACACCTTC. Translating it yields CASSLDVDTPYGYTF.